Listed below are T cell receptor beta chains from one sample, sequenced in a study of blood T cell repertoires in COVID-19. Profiled with immunoSEQ multiplex PCR; TCRdb holds only in-frame clones, not every one. Among nearly 250,000 clones listed, roughly 86% were seen once. Sequencing was performed on PBMCs or T cells enriched from blood (not recorded which). Source of these receptors: a woman aged 45-65 years who had recovered from COVID-19. The conserved cysteine and the conserved F or W are not part of the CDR3 here. Each record gives: V gene, D gene, CDR3 protein. D genes are given only for firm matches.

>TRBV12-5|TRBD1
ASGLVRTGMSNEKLF
>TRBV19|.
ASKGEKAEAF
>TRBV7-2|.
ASSLSQGNTEAF
>TRBV4-1|TRBD1
ASSQGQGVNQPQH
>TRBV9|.
ASSVVDRAGYGYT
>TRBV10-2|TRBD2
ASSLTSGGPHNEQF
>TRBV7-5|.
ARSLTGETQY
>TRBV5-5|.
ASSLLVSSNQPQH
>TRBV10-3|TRBD2
AISGRGAYEQY
>TRBV19|.
ASNKDSGYT
>TRBV14|.
ASSLNRRPRLNTEAF
>TRBV5-4|TRBD1
ASSVRDRENTEAF
>TRBV9|.
ASSVGAGETQY
>TRBV2|.
ASSVGRVTQPQH
>TRBV6-5|.
ASSTNANTIY
>TRBV16|TRBD1
ASSQGTGLNQPQH
>TRBV5-1|TRBD1
ASSFRTGGSTGELF
>TRBV5-4|TRBD1
ASSSRTGYEQY
>TRBV18|TRBD2
ASSSTLAGLMGEQF
>TRBV25-1|TRBD1
ASSDQGAGGYT
>TRBV19|TRBD1
ASAGTARSYNSPLH
>TRBV2|TRBD1
ASSEGQRYGYT